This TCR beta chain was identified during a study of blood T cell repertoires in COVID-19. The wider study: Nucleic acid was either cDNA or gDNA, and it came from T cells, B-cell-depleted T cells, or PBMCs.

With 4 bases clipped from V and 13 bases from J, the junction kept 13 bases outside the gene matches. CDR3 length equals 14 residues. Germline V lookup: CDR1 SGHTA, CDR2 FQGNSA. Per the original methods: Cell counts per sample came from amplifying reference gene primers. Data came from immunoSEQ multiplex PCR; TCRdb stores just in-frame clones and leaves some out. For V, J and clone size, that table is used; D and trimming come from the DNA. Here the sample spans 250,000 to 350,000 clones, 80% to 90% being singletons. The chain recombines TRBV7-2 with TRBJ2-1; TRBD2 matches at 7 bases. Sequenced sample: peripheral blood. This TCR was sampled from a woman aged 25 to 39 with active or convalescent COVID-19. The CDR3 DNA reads TGTGCCAGCAGCTCGACGAGGGGACTATCTGTACAGTTCTTC. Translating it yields CASSSTRGLSVQFF.